These 15 T cell receptor beta chains were all obtained from the same sample, sequenced in a study of response to subunit inactivated influenza vaccine. TCRdb independently ran MiXCR on the RT-PCR reads; one entry per CDR3 protein. The sample has 630,000 or so distinct CDR3 sequences; 15% to 18% are singletons. This sample comprised PBMCs from blood, obtained roughly 12 days after vaccination. The receptors here all came from a man in his fifties or sixties who received an inactivated influenza vaccine.

In its sample, this clonotype was seen a few times. The V gene is TRBV7-8, the J gene TRBJ1-4; 7 nucleotides align to TRBD1. Germline V gene data show CDR1 as SGHVS and CDR2 as FQNEAQ. The CDR3 contains 12 residues. V shed 5 bases, J shed 13 bases, and the junction held 7 bases outside the gene matches. For the CDR3, the DNA is TGTGCCAGCAGCCAACGACAGGGAGGACTGTTTTTT. The encoded protein is CASSQRQGGLFF.

V gene TRBV7-8 combines with J gene TRBJ2-6; D remains unclear. Germline assignment: CDR1 SGHVS and CDR2 FQNEAQ. V lost 5 bases and J 0 bases, leaving 8 bases between the germline ends. This CDR3 contains 15 residues. CDR3 bases: TGTGCCAGCAGCCGAGCAGTCTCTGGGGCCAACGTCCTGACTTTC. Translating gives CASSRAVSGANVLTF.

This clonotype was detected many times. The chain combines TRBV3-1 with TRBJ2-2; 11 positions agree with TRBD2. CDR3 length: 15 residues. J lost 5 bases, V lost 6 bases, and 5 bases had no gene match. The germline V gene has CDR1 LGHDT and CDR2 YNNKEL (reference sequence). In nucleotides, the CDR3 is TGTGCCAGCAGGCTCACTAGCGGGGGAACCGGGGAGCTGTTTTTT. Protein: CASRLTSGGTGELFF.

This clonotype was seen more than once but under ten times. This rearrangement joins TRBV20-1 to TRBJ2-7; the D gene is possibly TRBD2 (6 bases). Germline V gene data show CDR1 as DFQATT and CDR2 as SNEGSKA (reference sequence). The CDR3 sequence is 14 residues long. The V and J ends lost 7 bases and 3 bases respectively, with 19 bases between them. The CDR3: CSVRELRSDYEQYF. CDR3 nucleotide sequence: TGCAGTGTACGGGAGTTAAGAAGCGACTACGAGCAGTACTTC.

This clonotype was seen only a few times. The chain recombines TRBV5-6 with TRBJ2-3, with D unclear. CDR3 length: 15 residues. V dropped 2 bases and J dropped 4 bases, with 14 bases sitting between them. The germline V gene has CDR1 SGHDT and CDR2 YYEEEE. CDR3 protein: CASSLGSEYPDTQYF. In DNA, the CDR3 is TGTGCCAGCAGCTTAGGAAGTGAGTATCCAGATACGCAGTATTTT.

The V call is TRBV12-3 or TRBV12-4, the J call TRBJ2-5; the match to TRBD1 covers 9 bases. Trimming cost V 11 bases and J 9 bases; bases outside gene matches: 13. The CDR3 totals 13 residues. CDR3 nucleotides: TGTGCCTGGGGACGACAGGGGGTAGGGCCCCAGTACTTC. This encodes CAWGRQGVGPQYF.

V gene TRBV4-2 combines with J gene TRBJ1-5; a weak D match, TRBD1 (5 bases). Germline V CDR1 and CDR2: LGHNA, YNFKEQ. This CDR3 is built from 15 residues. V was cut by 1 base and J by 0 bases, with 7 bases left in between. The CDR3 protein is CASSQAGFSNQPQHF. The CDR3 DNA reads as TGTGCCAGCAGCCAAGCAGGGTTTAGCAATCAGCCCCAGCATTTT.

The sample holds a few counts of this clonotype. The chain uses TRBV20-1 and TRBJ2-5; D could derive from TRBD1 or TRBD2 (6 bases each). The V and J ends lost 0 bases and 1 base respectively, with 12 bases between them. The CDR3 has 15 residues. Germline values: CDR1 DFQATT, CDR2 SNEGSKA (reference sequence). The CDR3 DNA reads TGCAGTGCTAGAGATGGGGGGCTATTCCAAGAGACCCAGTACTTC. It yields the protein CSARDGGLFQETQYF.

This clonotype was recorded many times. This chain connects TRBV28 to TRBJ2-7; a weak D match, TRBD1 (6 bases). Trimming cost V 6 bases and J 0 bases, with 15 bases left between them. Germline-derived CDR1 and CDR2 are MDHEN and SYDVKM. The CDR3 totals 15 residues. The CDR3, as DNA: TGTGCCAGCAGACTACTCCGGGACAACTCCTACGAGCAGTACTTC. Its translation: CASRLLRDNSYEQYF.

The chain uses TRBV5-1 and TRBJ2-7, with a weak D call TRBD2 (5 bases). This CDR3 has 13 amino acids. Germline CDR1 SGHRS, CDR2 YFSETQ. Trimming left V 3 bases short and J 1 base short, with 8 bases between. The chain's CDR3 is CASSWGVSYEQYF. As DNA, the CDR3 is TGCGCCAGCAGCTGGGGAGTTTCCTACGAGCAGTACTTC.

The table lists this clonotype with a few counts. V usage is TRBV6-2 or TRBV6-3 and J usage is TRBJ2-7; D is possibly TRBD1 (5 bases). Germline CDR1 reads MNHEY; CDR2 reads SVGEGT. The CDR3 spans 13 residues. V was shortened by 2 bases and J by 3 bases, with 8 bases between the two germline ends. CDR3 residues: CASSYGHFYEQYF. CDR3 coding DNA: TGTGCCAGCAGTTACGGACACTTCTACGAGCAGTACTTC.

The genes are TRBV7-2 and TRBJ2-1; TRBD2 matches at 9 bases. The CDR3 sequence is 16 residues long. V gave up 0 bases and J gave up 6 bases; unmatched junction bases: 6. Germline values: CDR1 SGHTA, CDR2 FQGNSA. For the CDR3, the DNA is TGTGCCAGCAGCTTAGCGGTAGCGGGAGCTTTCAATGAGCAGTTCTTC. Translating gives CASSLAVAGAFNEQFF.

This clonotype occurred a few times. V gene TRBV11-1 combines with J gene TRBJ2-3; tentatively, D is TRBD1 or TRBD2 (5 bases each). Germline CDR1 SGHAT, CDR2 FQDESV (reference sequence). The ends were cut back, 3 bases at V and 0 bases at J, with 19 bases in the middle. The CDR3 is 18 residues long. The CDR3 loop reads CASSFRDGAIRSTDTQYF. The CDR3 coding sequence is TGTGCCAGCAGCTTCCGGGACGGAGCAATACGCAGCACAGATACGCAGTATTTT.

The J gene is TRBJ2-7, the V gene TRBV11-3; weak D call: TRBD2 (5 bases). The CDR3 covers 13 residues. Germline V CDR1 and CDR2: SGHNT, YENEEA. The ends were cut back, 2 bases at V and 5 bases at J, with 10 bases in the middle. This CDR3 reads CASSLNFGDEQYF. CDR3 DNA sequence: TGTGCCAGCAGCTTAAATTTCGGGGACGAGCAGTACTTC.

This chain links TRBV4-3 with TRBJ2-7, with 10 nucleotides matching TRBD1. The junction had 10 bases not matched to a gene; V was cut back by 6 bases and J by 5 bases. CDR1 and CDR2 (germline): LGHNA, YSLEER. The CDR3 loop spans 15 amino acids. CDR3 amino acids: CASRYMTGGAHEQYF. CDR3 in DNA: TGCGCCAGCAGATACATGACAGGGGGCGCGCACGAGCAGTACTTC.